This paragraph covers one TCR beta chain sequence. The antigen remains undetermined. The V end was cut by 10 bases, the J end by 4 bases, with 10 bases between. This CDR3 is 11 amino acids long. Germline V gives CDR1 SEHNR, CDR2 FQNEAQ (reference sequence). These data are taken from a study of T cells after yellow fever vaccination. Study-level results: Bulk-population clonotypes that are abundant could appear as contaminants in FACS-sorted repertoires.

TCRdb re-analysed the 5' RACE reads in MiXCR, keeping a single row per CDR3 protein. Here the sample spans 450,000 to 550,000 distinct CDR3 sequences, 15% to 20% being singletons. This receptor was identified in a young man who received the YFV17D yellow fever vaccine. Sequencing used PBMCs, obtained 15 days after the yellow fever booster vaccination. The V call is TRBV7-9, the J call TRBJ2-5; D remains ambiguous. Here the CDR3 DNA reads TGTGCCACCCCTAAGGGAGAGACCCAGTACTTC. It is translated as CATPKGETQYF.